Relative to its sample, the clone carrying this TCR beta chain is medium-sized. Template came from bulk tumor genomic DNA, at around 630 ng per sample. Biopsy collection occurred during surgery, with several far-apart biopsies per primary tumor. Before undergoing curative surgery, patients had newly diagnosed non-small cell lung cancer that was untreated. It was with 32 V and 13 J primers that multiplex PCR amplified TCR beta CDR3. TCRdb processed the multiplex PCR reads anew with MiXCR; each CDR3 protein has one entry. This table holds 10,000 to 13,000 distinct CDR3 sequences, around 30% found once. This specimen belongs to a study of immune heterogeneity within non-small cell lung tumors. The CDR3 contains 14 residues. Germline-derived CDR1 and CDR2 are SGHAT and FQNNGV. The V and J ends lost 4 bases and 3 bases, in that order; junction bases with no gene match: 5.

The sequencing input was lung tumor tissue. The chain has TRBV11-2 and TRBJ1-1, with 7 nucleotides matching TRBD1. The source is a woman in her forties or fifties with non-small cell lung cancer. CDR3 in amino acids: CASSSTRGYTEAFF. The CDR3 DNA reads TGTGCCAGCAGCTCAACCAGGGGGTACACTGAAGCTTTCTTT.